The entry below gives a single T cell receptor beta chain sequence along with its context. This entry comes from a study of blood T cell repertoires in COVID-19. V lost 4 bases, J lost 7 bases, and 10 bases lay in between. The CDR3 covers 12 residues. Germline V lookup: CDR1 SGHRS, CDR2 YFSETQ. Generated by immunoSEQ multiplex PCR, the TCRdb table keeps only in-frame clones and is missing some. The profile shows over 110,000 clones, 75% to 90% of them singletons. The receptor's source is a middle-aged man in a cohort exposed to, infected with or recovered from COVID-19 (not recorded which). Sequenced material: PBMCs or T cells enriched from blood (not recorded which). The chain combines TRBV5-1 with TRBJ2-3; TRBD2 is a possible D gene (6 bases). CDR3 protein: CASSPEGNTQYF. The CDR3 nucleotides are TGCGCCAGCAGCCCGGAGGGGAATACGCAGTATTTT.